The sequence of this T cell receptor (beta chain) was determined in a study of shared T cell receptors in the human thymus. Profiled with immunoSEQ multiplex PCR; TCRdb holds only in-frame clones, not every one. The sample consists of over 450,000 clones, approximately 80% of them appearing once. There are 14 residues in the CDR3. The germline V gene encodes CDR1 MNHEY and CDR2 SMNVEV (reference sequence). V was pared by 3 bases and J by 2 bases, with 10 bases between. Separately, the same data were catalogued under a study of human thymus T cells. Turning to that study: Those donating were healthy Finnish infants in corrective surgery for congenital heart defects. The thymus tissue came from resections taken during corrective heart surgery. Apparent skewing of V and J gene usage characterized both thymic and blood repertoires. Related research examined unrelated individuals and reported that their thymic repertoires overlapped highly.

The chain is built from TRBV27 and TRBJ1-2; D unresolved. The sample taken for sequencing was thymocytes. This receptor was taken from a boy under two years old with a congenital heart defect. The CDR3 region is CASSFIRGNYGYTF. CDR3 nucleotide sequence: TGTGCCAGCAGTTTCATCCGAGGGAACTATGGCTACACCTTC.